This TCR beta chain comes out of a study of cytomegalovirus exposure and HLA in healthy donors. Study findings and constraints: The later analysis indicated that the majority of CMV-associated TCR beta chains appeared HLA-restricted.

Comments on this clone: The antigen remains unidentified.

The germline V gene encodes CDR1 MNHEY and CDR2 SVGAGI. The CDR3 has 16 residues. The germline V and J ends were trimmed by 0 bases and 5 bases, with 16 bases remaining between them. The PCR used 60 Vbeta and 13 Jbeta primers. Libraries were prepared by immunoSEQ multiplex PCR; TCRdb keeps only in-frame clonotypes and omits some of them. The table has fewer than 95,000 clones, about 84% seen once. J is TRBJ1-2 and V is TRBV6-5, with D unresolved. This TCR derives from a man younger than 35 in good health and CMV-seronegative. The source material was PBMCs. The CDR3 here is CASSYSEGSSGYGYTF. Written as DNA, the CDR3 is TGTGCCAGCAGTTACTCTGAGGGATCTTCTGGGTATGGCTACACCTTC.